This TCR beta chain was retrieved from a study of PD-L1 blockade in urothelial cancer. At the level of the study: Blood drawn 3 weeks (second dose) and 6 weeks after treatment start was analyzed. Blood yielded a median of about 150,000 T cells per sample.

Time point defined: pretreatment peripheral blood. J lost 2 bases, V lost 6 bases, and 9 bases had no gene match. Germline CDR1 is SQVTM and CDR2 is ANQGSEA. There are 14 residues in the CDR3. Clones were sequenced by immunoSEQ multiplex PCR, and TCRdb holds only the in-frame ones, with some missing. The table records around 40,000 clones, just over 90% of them present only once. Material: PBMCs, obtained around atezolizumab (anti-PD-L1) treatment. The origin of this receptor is a woman in her fifties or sixties with urothelial cancer. The chain employs TRBV29-1 and TRBJ2-5; 7 positions match TRBD1. The CDR3 sequence is CSVDLRQGQETQYF. The CDR3 coding sequence is TGCAGCGTGGACCTTAGACAGGGTCAAGAGACCCAGTACTTC.